This TCR beta chain appears in the sequencing data of a study of cytotoxic CD8 clonotypes in ibrutinib-treated CLL. On the study more broadly: Responses: approximately 25 partial, 2 complete; after median about 68 months, around 15 stayed remitted, approximately twelve progressed. The study's findings and limits: The study found public clonotypes uncommon, contracting or stable on treatment. Sampling of sustained-remission and progressing patients occurred at differing times. Clonality at baseline surpassed age-matched healthy donors and tracked circulating CD8+ T-cell counts.

V was cut by 10 bases and J by 0 bases, with 11 bases left in between. The CDR3 is 13 residues long. Germline V lookup: CDR1 MDHEN, CDR2 SYDVKM. This clone has more than one count but fewer than ten. Its antigen is undetermined. Profiling relied on immunoSEQ multiplex PCR, and the TCRdb table lists in-frame clones only, not all of them. The sample records approximately 170,000 clones, about 88% being singletons. This chain joins TRBV28 and TRBJ2-3; tentative D call: TRBD1 (6 bases). Material: PBMCs, obtained at disease progression, from a patient treated with ibrutinib. This receptor was taken from a human donor with chronic lymphocytic leukemia. CDR3 protein: CATRGVSTDTQYF. The CDR3 DNA reads TGTGCCACCAGGGGAGTTAGCACAGATACGCAGTATTTT.